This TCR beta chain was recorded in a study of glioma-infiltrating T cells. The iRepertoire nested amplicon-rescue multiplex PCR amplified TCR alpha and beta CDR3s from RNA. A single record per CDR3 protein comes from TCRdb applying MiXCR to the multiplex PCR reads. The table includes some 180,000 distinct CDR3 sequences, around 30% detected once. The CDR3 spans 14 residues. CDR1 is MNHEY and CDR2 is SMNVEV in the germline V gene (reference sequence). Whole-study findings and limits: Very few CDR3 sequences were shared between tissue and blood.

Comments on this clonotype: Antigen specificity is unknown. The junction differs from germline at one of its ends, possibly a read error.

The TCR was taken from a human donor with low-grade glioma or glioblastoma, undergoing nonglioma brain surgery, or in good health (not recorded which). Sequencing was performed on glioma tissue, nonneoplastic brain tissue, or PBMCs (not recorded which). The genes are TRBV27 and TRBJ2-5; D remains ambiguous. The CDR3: CASSSRVRPEPQSF. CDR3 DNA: TGTGCCAGCAGTTCCCGGGTACGCCCAGAGCCCCAGTCCTTC.